A selection of T cell receptor beta chains follows, all from one sample in a study of blood T cell repertoires in COVID-19. Clones were sequenced by immunoSEQ multiplex PCR, and TCRdb holds only the in-frame ones, with some missing. The sample gives hundreds of thousands of clones, 86% of which show up once; approximately 4.8% is in the top ten. Sequencing was carried out using PBMCs or T cells enriched from blood (not recorded which). These receptor sequences come from a woman younger than 45 who had been exposed to COVID-19. CDR3s include the opening cysteine and the closing phenylalanine or tryptophan. Each record gives: D gene, V gene, J gene, clone size, CDR3 protein, CDR3 DNA. D genes are given only for firm matches. Expanded clones get a size class; other rows say once, few or many, or leave the size out.

d_call: TRBD1
v_call: TRBV19
j_call: TRBJ1-1
clone_size: -
cdr3_aa: CASSRTLGGVGTEAFF
cdr3_nt: TGTGCCAGTAGTAGAACCCTAGGGGGCGTCGGCACTGAAGCTTTCTTT

d_call: TRBD1
v_call: TRBV18
j_call: TRBJ2-7
clone_size: -
cdr3_aa: CASSQPGQGVYEQYF
cdr3_nt: TGTGCCAGCTCACAACCGGGACAGGGAGTCTACGAGCAGTACTTC

d_call: TRBD1
v_call: TRBV5-1
j_call: TRBJ2-7
clone_size: -
cdr3_aa: CASSSETGLIYEQYF
cdr3_nt: TGCGCCAGCAGCTCGGAGACAGGGCTCATCTACGAGCAGTACTTC

d_call: TRBD1
v_call: TRBV30
j_call: TRBJ1-1
clone_size: -
cdr3_aa: CAWTRQGATEAFF
cdr3_nt: TGTGCCTGGACTCGACAGGGGGCTACGGAAGCTTTCTTT

d_call: -
v_call: TRBV2
j_call: TRBJ2-2
clone_size: -
cdr3_aa: CASRVVQTNTGELFF
cdr3_nt: TGTGCCAGCAGAGTCGTCCAGACGAACACCGGGGAGCTGTTTTTT

d_call: -
v_call: TRBV6-5
j_call: TRBJ1-2
clone_size: -
cdr3_aa: CASTGAVDYGYTF
cdr3_nt: TGTGCCAGCACAGGGGCGGTAGACTATGGCTACACCTTC

d_call: TRBD2
v_call: TRBV5-1
j_call: TRBJ2-1
clone_size: -
cdr3_aa: CASSQRGVQHNEQFF
cdr3_nt: TGCGCCAGCAGCCAGCGGGGGGTCCAACACAATGAGCAGTTCTTC

d_call: -
v_call: TRBV15
j_call: TRBJ1-1
clone_size: -
cdr3_aa: CATSSSTGFFITEAFF
cdr3_nt: TGTGCCACCAGCAGTAGTACAGGGTTTTTCATCACTGAAGCTTTCTTT

d_call: -
v_call: TRBV11-1
j_call: TRBJ1-6
clone_size: -
cdr3_aa: CASSFATHNSPLHF
cdr3_nt: TGTGCCAGCAGCTTTGCTACTCATAATTCACCCCTCCACTTT

d_call: TRBD1
v_call: TRBV11-3
j_call: TRBJ1-2
clone_size: -
cdr3_aa: CASSPGTGIVNYGYTF
cdr3_nt: TGTGCCAGCAGCCCTGGGACAGGGATCGTTAACTATGGCTACACCTTC

d_call: TRBD1
v_call: TRBV7-3
j_call: TRBJ2-6
clone_size: -
cdr3_aa: CASSPGGSGANVLTF
cdr3_nt: TGTGCCAGCAGCCCAGGGGGCTCTGGGGCCAACGTCCTGACTTTC

d_call: -
v_call: TRBV3-1/TRBV3-2
j_call: TRBJ2-7
clone_size: once
cdr3_aa: CASSQSLLAEQYF
cdr3_nt: TGTGCCAGCAGCCAATCTTTGCTAGCTGAGCAGTACTTC

d_call: -
v_call: TRBV7-9
j_call: TRBJ2-5
clone_size: few
cdr3_aa: CASSPSGGRETQYF
cdr3_nt: TGTGCCAGCAGCCCCTCGGGGGGCAGAGAGACCCAGTACTTC

d_call: TRBD1
v_call: TRBV5-1
j_call: TRBJ1-5
clone_size: -
cdr3_aa: CAPTGDNQPQHF
cdr3_nt: TGCGCCCCTACAGGGGACAATCAGCCCCAGCATTTT

d_call: -
v_call: TRBV28
j_call: TRBJ1-5
clone_size: once
cdr3_aa: CASSFSSSNQPQHF
cdr3_nt: TGTGCCAGCAGTTTCAGTTCTAGCAATCAGCCCCAGCATTTT

d_call: -
v_call: TRBV3-1/TRBV3-2
j_call: TRBJ1-2
clone_size: -
cdr3_aa: CASSRSGSDYGYTF
cdr3_nt: TGTGCCAGCAGCCGTTCGGGTTCCGATTATGGCTACACCTTC

d_call: -
v_call: TRBV5-1
j_call: TRBJ1-2
clone_size: -
cdr3_aa: CASSLGSRTNYGYTF
cdr3_nt: TGCGCCAGCAGCTTGGGGTCCAGAACTAACTATGGCTACACCTTC

d_call: TRBD2
v_call: TRBV3-1/TRBV3-2
j_call: TRBJ2-4
clone_size: -
cdr3_aa: CASSRLAGGAKNIQYF
cdr3_nt: TGTGCCAGCAGTAGACTAGCGGGGGGAGCCAAAAACATTCAGTACTTC

d_call: -
v_call: TRBV27
j_call: TRBJ1-1
clone_size: -
cdr3_aa: CASSPRTTADTEAFF
cdr3_nt: TGTGCCAGCAGCCCCAGGACAACCGCGGACACTGAAGCTTTCTTT

d_call: -
v_call: TRBV5-1
j_call: TRBJ1-2
clone_size: -
cdr3_aa: CASSPLQYGYTF
cdr3_nt: TGCGCCAGCAGCCCTCTTCAGTATGGCTACACCTTC

d_call: TRBD1
v_call: TRBV5-1
j_call: TRBJ2-5
clone_size: -
cdr3_aa: CASSPDRERETQYF
cdr3_nt: TGCGCCAGCAGCCCGGACAGGGAACGAGAGACCCAGTACTTC

d_call: TRBD1
v_call: TRBV30
j_call: TRBJ2-1
clone_size: -
cdr3_aa: CAWSKWTGDNEQFF
cdr3_nt: TGTGCCTGGAGTAAGTGGACAGGGGACAATGAGCAGTTCTTC

d_call: TRBD1
v_call: TRBV3-1/TRBV3-2
j_call: TRBJ2-1
clone_size: -
cdr3_aa: CASSQGQSYNEQFF
cdr3_nt: TGTGCCAGCAGCCAGGGACAGAGCTACAATGAGCAGTTCTTC

d_call: -
v_call: TRBV27
j_call: TRBJ2-1
clone_size: -
cdr3_aa: CASSSGLKSYNEQFF
cdr3_nt: TGTGCCAGCAGTTCCGGACTGAAGAGCTACAATGAGCAGTTCTTC

d_call: TRBD2
v_call: TRBV6-5
j_call: TRBJ2-7
clone_size: -
cdr3_aa: CASIMWEGTYEQYF
cdr3_nt: TGTGCCAGCATCATGTGGGAGGGAACCTACGAGCAGTACTTC

d_call: -
v_call: TRBV3-1/TRBV3-2
j_call: TRBJ2-7
clone_size: -
cdr3_aa: CASSQDGGEQYF
cdr3_nt: TGTGCCAGCAGCCAAGATGGAGGCGAGCAGTACTTC

d_call: -
v_call: TRBV19
j_call: TRBJ1-1
clone_size: -
cdr3_aa: CASSIPTANTEAFF
cdr3_nt: TGTGCCAGTAGTATTCCGACAGCGAACACTGAAGCTTTCTTT

d_call: -
v_call: TRBV12-3/TRBV12-4
j_call: TRBJ1-2
clone_size: once
cdr3_aa: CASSLAWRDGYTF
cdr3_nt: TGTGCCAGCAGTTTAGCGTGGAGAGATGGCTACACCTTC

d_call: -
v_call: TRBV18
j_call: TRBJ1-1
clone_size: -
cdr3_aa: CASSPNWGETEAFF
cdr3_nt: TGTGCCAGCTCACCAAATTGGGGGGAGACTGAAGCTTTCTTT

d_call: -
v_call: TRBV18
j_call: TRBJ2-5
clone_size: -
cdr3_aa: CASSNPTVDQETQYF
cdr3_nt: TGTGCCAGCTCAAACCCAACAGTAGACCAAGAGACCCAGTACTTC

d_call: -
v_call: TRBV2
j_call: TRBJ1-2
clone_size: -
cdr3_aa: CASSEQGLSSYTF
cdr3_nt: TGTGCCAGCAGCGAACAGGGACTCAGTAGCTACACCTTC

d_call: -
v_call: TRBV19
j_call: TRBJ1-5
clone_size: -
cdr3_aa: CASWAGGNQPQHF
cdr3_nt: TGTGCCAGCTGGGCAGGGGGCAATCAGCCCCAGCATTTT

d_call: TRBD2
v_call: TRBV5-1
j_call: TRBJ2-4
clone_size: once
cdr3_aa: CASSVTSGGGIQYF
cdr3_nt: TGCGCCAGCAGCGTGACTAGCGGGGGTGGCATTCAGTACTTC

d_call: -
v_call: TRBV28
j_call: TRBJ2-7
clone_size: -
cdr3_aa: CASSPYYEQYF
cdr3_nt: TGTGCCAGCAGTCCCTACTACGAGCAGTACTTC

d_call: -
v_call: TRBV9
j_call: TRBJ1-2
clone_size: -
cdr3_aa: CASSVEGHPSSNYGYTF
cdr3_nt: TGTGCCAGCAGCGTAGAGGGACACCCGAGTTCCAACTATGGCTACACCTTC

d_call: -
v_call: TRBV6-2/TRBV6-3
j_call: TRBJ2-3
clone_size: -
cdr3_aa: CASSYRGFTDTQYF
cdr3_nt: TGTGCCAGCAGTTACAGGGGATTCACAGATACGCAGTATTTT

d_call: TRBD1
v_call: TRBV12-3/TRBV12-4
j_call: TRBJ2-1
clone_size: -
cdr3_aa: CASSARGEQFF
cdr3_nt: TGTGCCAGCAGCGCCAGGGGGGAGCAGTTCTTC

d_call: TRBD1
v_call: TRBV7-8
j_call: TRBJ1-1
clone_size: -
cdr3_aa: CASSLSTGGDTEAFF
cdr3_nt: TGTGCCAGCAGCCTGTCGACAGGGGGTGACACTGAAGCTTTCTTT

d_call: -
v_call: TRBV5-1
j_call: TRBJ1-4
clone_size: -
cdr3_aa: CASSLGGPAAYEKLFF
cdr3_nt: TGCGCCAGCAGCTTGGGCGGTCCAGCGGCGTATGAAAAACTGTTTTTT

d_call: -
v_call: TRBV24-1
j_call: TRBJ2-5
clone_size: -
cdr3_aa: CATSNGRTAQETQYF
cdr3_nt: TGTGCCACCAGTAACGGTCGGACAGCCCAAGAGACCCAGTACTTC